This T cell receptor (beta chain) appears in the sequencing data of a study of blood T cell repertoires in COVID-19. About the research overall: Sample material is recorded as cDNA or gDNA derived from T cells, B-cell-depleted T cells, or PBMCs.

Germline lookup yields CDR1 LNHDA and CDR2 SQIVND (reference sequence). CDR3 size: 15 residues. Trimming at V came to 9 bases and at J to 4 bases, leaving 6 bases not matched to a gene. Per the study methods: It was from reference gene primer amplification that nucleated cell counts were estimated. Method: immunoSEQ multiplex PCR; TCRdb's copy keeps in-frame clones and lacks some. That table supplies the V and J calls and clone size; D and trimming were determined from the DNA. The table lists 190,000 or so clones, about four fifths of them singletons, with 10% to 15% in the top ten. Participant-reported clinical history was the basis for cohort assignment. Two consecutive negative NP/OP PCR tests, clearance, or resolved symptoms defined Cohort 3 recovery. This clone occurred a few times.

This TCR came from a man aged 35 to 55 who had recovered from COVID-19. The chain combines TRBV19 with TRBJ2-2, with 12 bases lining up with TRBD1. Sequenced: PBMCs or T cells enriched from blood (not recorded which). The CDR3 region has the DNA TGTGCCAGCCAAAGGGACAGGGGGCTCACCGGGGAGCTGTTTTTT. As protein: CASQRDRGLTGELFF.